Presented here are 12 T cell receptor beta chains from one specimen sequenced in a study of cytomegalovirus exposure and HLA in healthy donors. The primer mix had 60 Vbeta and 13 Jbeta primers. Repertoires were generated with immunoSEQ multiplex PCR, while TCRdb's copy carries only in-frame clones and drops some. The sample comprises over 100,000 clones, approximately 9% of which are singletons, and around 7% rests with the top ten. Material for sequencing was PBMCs. The receptors here all came from a woman in her thirties or forties in good health and CMV-seropositive.

The V call is TRBV5-1, the J call TRBJ1-6; TRBD1 is a possible D gene (6 bases). The V gene's germline CDR1 is SGHRS and CDR2 YFSETQ. V was trimmed by 5 bases and J by 5 bases, leaving 20 bases between them. This CDR3 comprises 17 residues. The CDR3 bases are TGCGCCAGCAGAGTAAGCTTGGGCCAGGGGCATAATTCACCCCTCCACTTT. Protein product: CASRVSLGQGHNSPLHF.

The chain joins TRBV6-1 to TRBJ2-1, with a tentative D call TRBD2 (7 bases). This CDR3 has 15 amino acids. V was trimmed by 7 bases and J by 0 bases, leaving 13 bases between them. Looked up from germline, CDR1 is MNHNS and CDR2 is SASEGT. The CDR3 sequence is CASKGGDNSYNEQFF. The CDR3 DNA follows: TGTGCCAGCAAAGGGGGGGATAACTCCTACAATGAGCAGTTCTTC.

The chain employs TRBV5-1 and TRBJ2-7; 8 bases fit TRBD1. Germline CDR1 SGHRS, CDR2 YFSETQ. The CDR3 runs to 16 residues. V gave up 2 bases and J gave up 5 bases; unmatched junction bases: 12. The chain's CDR3 is CASSLGTRGRNDEQYF. CDR3 nucleotide sequence: TGCGCCAGCAGCTTAGGGACCAGGGGGCGGAACGACGAGCAGTACTTC.

A few counts support this clone. J is TRBJ1-2 and V is TRBV15; 8 positions agree with TRBD1. CDR1 LNHNV and CDR2 YYDKDF come from the germline V gene (reference sequence). This CDR3 spans 13 amino acids. V lost 1 base to trimming and J lost 5 bases; unmatched junction nucleotides: 0. This CDR3 is CATSRGQGYGYTF. The DNA for the CDR3 is TGTGCCACCAGCAGAGGACAGGGGTATGGCTACACCTTC.

This clone was seen a handful of times. V gene TRBV7-9 combines with J gene TRBJ2-1; the D gene is possibly TRBD2 (6 bases). Trimming took 5 bases from V and 1 from J, leaving 15 bases between them. Germline V gene sequence: CDR1 SEHNR, CDR2 FQNEAQ (reference sequence). The CDR3 sequence is 16 residues long. The CDR3 DNA reads TGTGCCAGCAGCCTCGCCCTGGCGGGGTCCTACAATGAGCAGTTCTTC. Amino acid sequence: CASSLALAGSYNEQFF.

CDR3 sequence: CASSLVREGEQYF. For the CDR3, the DNA is TGTGCCAGCAGTTTGGTCAGGGAGGGAGAGCAGTACTTC. The J gene is TRBJ2-7, the V gene TRBV27, with 7 bases fitting TRBD2. The germline V gene has CDR1 MNHEY and CDR2 SMNVEV (reference sequence). V shed 3 bases and J 7 bases; nucleotides not matched to a gene: 6. The CDR3 consists of 13 residues.

The chain couples TRBV7-9 to TRBJ1-5; D uncertain. CDR3 length: 15 residues. The germline V gene encodes CDR1 SEHNR and CDR2 FQNEAQ (reference sequence). V dropped 1 base and J dropped 2 bases, with 9 bases sitting between them. CDR3 region: CASSLGSTRNQPQHF. In nucleotides, the CDR3 is TGTGCCAGCAGCTTAGGGAGCACCCGCAATCAGCCCCAGCATTTT.

The table lists this clone with a few counts. The chain combines TRBV5-1 with TRBJ1-1, with 8 bases lining up with TRBD1. Germline-derived CDR1 and CDR2 are SGHRS and YFSETQ. V lost 4 bases and J lost 1; bases outside the gene matches: 6. The CDR3 totals 15 residues. CDR3 nucleotides: TGCGCCAGCAGCAAAATGACAGGGGCGAACACTGAAGCTTTCTTT. Protein: CASSKMTGANTEAFF. The full variable domain, with the rest looked up from reference TRBV5-1 and TRBJ1-1, is KAGVTQTPRYLIKTRGQQVTLSCSPISGHRSVSWYQQTPGQGLQFLFEYFSETQRNKGNFPGRFSGRQFSNSRSEMNVSTLELGDSALYLCASSKMTGANTEAFFGQGTRLTVV.

This clone was recorded a few times. This chain connects TRBV2 to TRBJ1-5; no definite D call. Germline CDR1 and CDR2: SNHLY and FYNNEI. Deletions cut 6 bases from V and 0 bases from J, with 12 bases between. The CDR3 loop spans 15 amino acids. The CDR3 DNA follows: TGTGCCAGCAGGCTAGATTGGTATAGCAATCAGCCCCAGCATTTT. This sequence encodes CASRLDWYSNQPQHF.

Details on this clone: The same CDR3 arises from other DNA sequences in this sample as well. The chain joins TRBV7-9 to TRBJ2-7, with TRBD2 identical over 7 bases. This CDR3 is 13 amino acids long. V lost 5 bases and J lost 4; bases outside the gene matches: 5. Germline V CDR1 and CDR2: SEHNR, FQNEAQ (reference sequence). CDR3 in DNA: TGTGCCAGCAGCCGGGGACTACTTTACGAGCAGTACTTC. It yields the protein CASSRGLLYEQYF.

This clone was counted a few times. The chain combines TRBV18 with TRBJ2-2; TRBD1 agrees at 9 bases. Germline V CDR1 and CDR2: KGHSH, LQKENI. The V and J ends lost 3 bases and 1 base, in that order; junction bases with no gene match: 3. The CDR3 contains 16 residues. The CDR3, as DNA: TGTGCCAGCTCACCGGGACAGGGCATGAACACCGGGGAGCTGTTTTTT. Its protein product is CASSPGQGMNTGELFF.

The chain employs TRBV7-9 and TRBJ2-5; 7 nucleotides line up with TRBD2. Germline loops: CDR1 SEHNR, CDR2 FQNEAQ (reference sequence). V was pared by 5 bases and J by 0 bases, with 6 bases of the junction left unmatched. The CDR3 extends over 15 amino acids. The CDR3 loop is CASSRRLANQETQYF. The CDR3 DNA reads TGTGCCAGCAGCCGGAGACTAGCTAACCAAGAGACCCAGTACTTC. The full variable domain, completed using reference TRBV7-9 and TRBJ2-5, is DTGVSQNPRHKITKRGQNVTFRCDPISEHNRLYWYRQTLGQGPEFLTYFQNEAQLEKSRLLSDRFSAERPKGSFSTLEIQRTEQGDSAMYLCASSRRLANQETQYFGPGTRLLVL.